This TCR beta chain was sequenced for a study of blood T cell repertoires in COVID-19. Study as a whole: COVID-19 samples from acute and convalescent phases originated in the United States, Italy and Spain. Sources were T cells, B-cell-depleted T cells, or PBMCs; the material itself was cDNA or gDNA.

Original processing methods: The authors estimated nucleated cell counts from reference gene primer amplification. Sequencing was performed with immunoSEQ multiplex PCR; in TCRdb, only in-frame clones are kept and a portion is missing. The D gene and trimming were derived from the DNA, and the V and J assignments and clone size from that table. Of 80,000 or so clones listed, roughly nine tenths are singletons. This CDR3 has 16 amino acids. With V trimmed by 3 bases and J by 8 bases, 10 bases remained unmatched. Germline CDR1 SEHNR, CDR2 FQNEAQ (reference sequence). This receptor was obtained from a man aged 45 to 65 with acute or convalescent COVID-19. The chain is built from TRBV7-9 and TRBJ1-4; 9 bases agree with TRBD1. Source material: peripheral blood. CDR3 DNA: TGTGCCAGCAGCTTCCAAACCGGGACAGGGAGAGAAAAACTGTTTTTT. This gives the protein CASSFQTGTGREKLFF.